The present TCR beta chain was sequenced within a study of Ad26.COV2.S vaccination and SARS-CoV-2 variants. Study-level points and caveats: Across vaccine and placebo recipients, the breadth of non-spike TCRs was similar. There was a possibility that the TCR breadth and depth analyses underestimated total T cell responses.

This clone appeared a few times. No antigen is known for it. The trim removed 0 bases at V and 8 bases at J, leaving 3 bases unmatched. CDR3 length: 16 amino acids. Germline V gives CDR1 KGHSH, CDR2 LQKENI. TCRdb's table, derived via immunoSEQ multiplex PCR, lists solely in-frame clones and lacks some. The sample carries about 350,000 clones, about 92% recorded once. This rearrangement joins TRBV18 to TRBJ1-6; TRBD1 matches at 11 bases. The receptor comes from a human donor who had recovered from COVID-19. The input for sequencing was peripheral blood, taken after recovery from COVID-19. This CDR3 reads CASSPPGQGDHSPLHF. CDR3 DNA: TGTGCCAGCTCACCACCGGGACAGGGGGATCATTCACCCCTCCACTTT. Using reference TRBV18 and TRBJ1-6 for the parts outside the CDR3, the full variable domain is NAGVMQNPRHLVRRRGQEARLRCSPMKGHSHVYWYRQLPEEGLKFMVYLQKENIIDESGMPKERFSAEFPKEGPSILRIQQVVRGDSAAYFCASSPPGQGDHSPLHFGNGTRLTVT.